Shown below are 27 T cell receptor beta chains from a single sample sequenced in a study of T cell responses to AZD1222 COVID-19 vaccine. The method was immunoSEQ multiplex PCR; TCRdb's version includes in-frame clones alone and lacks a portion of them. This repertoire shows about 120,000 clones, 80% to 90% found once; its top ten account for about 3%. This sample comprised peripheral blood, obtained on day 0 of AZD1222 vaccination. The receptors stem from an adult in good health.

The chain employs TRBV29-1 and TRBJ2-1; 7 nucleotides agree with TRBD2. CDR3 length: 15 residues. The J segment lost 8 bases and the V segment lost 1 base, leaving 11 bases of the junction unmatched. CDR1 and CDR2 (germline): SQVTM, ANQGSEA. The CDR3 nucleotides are TGCAGCGTTGAAGTCCCAGCGGGAAATCGGGATGAGCAGTTCTTC. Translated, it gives CSVEVPAGNRDEQFF.

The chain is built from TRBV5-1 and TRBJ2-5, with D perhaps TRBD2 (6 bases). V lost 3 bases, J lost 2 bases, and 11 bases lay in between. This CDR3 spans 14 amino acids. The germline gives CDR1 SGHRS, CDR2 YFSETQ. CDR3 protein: CASSSFGSQETQYF. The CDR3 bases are TGCGCCAGCAGCTCATTCGGGAGTCAAGAGACCCAGTACTTC.

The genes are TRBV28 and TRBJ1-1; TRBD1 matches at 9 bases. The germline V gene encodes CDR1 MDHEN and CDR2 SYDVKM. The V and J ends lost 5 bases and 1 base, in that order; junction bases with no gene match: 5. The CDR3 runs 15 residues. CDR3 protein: CASSRQGDRNTEAFF. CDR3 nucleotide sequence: TGTGCCAGCAGTCGACAGGGGGATCGGAACACTGAAGCTTTCTTT. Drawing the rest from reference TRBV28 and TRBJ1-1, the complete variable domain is DVKVTQSSRYLVKRTGEKVFLECVQDMDHENMFWYRQDPGLGLRLIYFSYDVKMKEKGDIPEGYSVSREKKERFSLILESASTNQTSMYLCASSRQGDRNTEAFFGQGTRLTVV.

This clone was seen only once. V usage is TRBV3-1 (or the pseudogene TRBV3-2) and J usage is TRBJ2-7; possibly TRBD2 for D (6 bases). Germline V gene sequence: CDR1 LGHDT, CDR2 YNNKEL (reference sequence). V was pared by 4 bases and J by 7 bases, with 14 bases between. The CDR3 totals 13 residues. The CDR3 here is CASSPAGPFEQYF. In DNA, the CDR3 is TGTGCCAGCAGCCCGGCGGGACCCTTTGAGCAGTACTTC.

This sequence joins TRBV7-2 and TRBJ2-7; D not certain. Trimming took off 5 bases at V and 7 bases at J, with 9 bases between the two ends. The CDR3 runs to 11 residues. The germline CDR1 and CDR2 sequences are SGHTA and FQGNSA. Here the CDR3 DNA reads TGTGCCAGCAGCCAGCTTACGGAGCAGTACTTC. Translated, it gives CASSQLTEQYF.

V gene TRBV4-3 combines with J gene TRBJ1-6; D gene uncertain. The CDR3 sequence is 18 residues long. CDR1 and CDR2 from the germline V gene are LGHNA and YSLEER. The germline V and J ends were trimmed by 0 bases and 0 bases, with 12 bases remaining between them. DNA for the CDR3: TGCGCCAGCAGCCAAGATGGCAGGCGGAGCTCCTATAATTCACCCCTCCACTTT. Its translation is CASSQDGRRSSYNSPLHF.

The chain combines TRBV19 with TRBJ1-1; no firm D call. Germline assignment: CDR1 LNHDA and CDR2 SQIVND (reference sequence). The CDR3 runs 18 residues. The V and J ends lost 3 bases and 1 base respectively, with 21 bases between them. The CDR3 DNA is TGTGCCAGTAGTATTCTAGAGCTTCGTGCCGGACGGAACACTGAAGCTTTCTTT. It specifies CASSILELRAGRNTEAFF.

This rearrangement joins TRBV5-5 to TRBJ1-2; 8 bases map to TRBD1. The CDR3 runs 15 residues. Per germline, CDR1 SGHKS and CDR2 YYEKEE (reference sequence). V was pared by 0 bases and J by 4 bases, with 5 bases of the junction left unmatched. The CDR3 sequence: CASSLGQGPGYGYTF. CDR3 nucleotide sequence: TGTGCCAGCAGCTTGGGACAGGGGCCAGGCTATGGCTACACCTTC.

Here the CDR3 DNA reads TGTGCCAGCAGTTGGGGGCCAGGATGGACCTACGAGCAGTACTTC. Amino acid sequence: CASSWGPGWTYEQYF. This chain uses TRBV27 with TRBJ2-7; D is possibly TRBD1 (6 bases). The germline CDR1 and CDR2 sequences are MNHEY and SMNVEV (reference sequence). This CDR3 region has 15 residues. Trimming left V 4 bases short and J 2 bases short, with 15 bases between.

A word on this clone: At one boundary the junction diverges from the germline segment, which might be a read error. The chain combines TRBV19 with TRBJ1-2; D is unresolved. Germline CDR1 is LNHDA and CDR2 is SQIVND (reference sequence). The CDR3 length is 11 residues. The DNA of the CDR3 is TGTGCCAGTAGTATCACGAGGACGTTCGCCTTC. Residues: CASSITRTFAF.

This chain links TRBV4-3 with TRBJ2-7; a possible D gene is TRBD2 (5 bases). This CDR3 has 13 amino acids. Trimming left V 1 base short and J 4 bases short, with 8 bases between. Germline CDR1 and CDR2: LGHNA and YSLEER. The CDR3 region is CASSQGSGYEQYF. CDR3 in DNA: TGCGCCAGCAGCCAAGGTTCGGGATACGAGCAGTACTTC.

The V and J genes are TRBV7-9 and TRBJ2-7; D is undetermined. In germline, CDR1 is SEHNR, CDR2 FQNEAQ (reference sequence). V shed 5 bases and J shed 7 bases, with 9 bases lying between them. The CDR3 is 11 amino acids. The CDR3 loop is CASSLEREQYF. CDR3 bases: TGTGCCAGCAGCCTCGAACGGGAGCAGTACTTC.

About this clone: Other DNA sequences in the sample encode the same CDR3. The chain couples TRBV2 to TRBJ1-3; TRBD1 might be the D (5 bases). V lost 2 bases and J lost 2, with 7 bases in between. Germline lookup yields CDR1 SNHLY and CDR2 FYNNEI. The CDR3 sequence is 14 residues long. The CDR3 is CASSEPRAGNTIYF. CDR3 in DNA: TGTGCCAGCAGTGAACCCAGGGCTGGAAACACCATATATTTT.

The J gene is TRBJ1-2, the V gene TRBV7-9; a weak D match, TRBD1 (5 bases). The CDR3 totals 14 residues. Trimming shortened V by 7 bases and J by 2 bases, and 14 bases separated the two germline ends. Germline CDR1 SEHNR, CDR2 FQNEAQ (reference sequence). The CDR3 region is CASNPPGENYGYTF. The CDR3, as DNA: TGTGCCAGCAACCCTCCGGGGGAGAACTATGGCTACACCTTC.

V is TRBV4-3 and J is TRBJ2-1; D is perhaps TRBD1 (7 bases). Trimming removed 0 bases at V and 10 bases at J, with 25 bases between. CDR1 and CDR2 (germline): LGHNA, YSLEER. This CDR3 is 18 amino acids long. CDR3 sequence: CASSQDQLAGGTGWEQFF. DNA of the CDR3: TGCGCCAGCAGCCAAGATCAACTAGCAGGGGGTACTGGGTGGGAGCAGTTCTTC.

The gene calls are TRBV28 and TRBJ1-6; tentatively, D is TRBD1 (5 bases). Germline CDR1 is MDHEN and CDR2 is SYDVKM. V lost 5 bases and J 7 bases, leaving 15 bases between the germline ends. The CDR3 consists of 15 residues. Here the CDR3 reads CASSPSDRPNSPLHF. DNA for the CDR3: TGTGCCAGCAGTCCATCCGACAGACCGAATTCACCCCTCCACTTT.

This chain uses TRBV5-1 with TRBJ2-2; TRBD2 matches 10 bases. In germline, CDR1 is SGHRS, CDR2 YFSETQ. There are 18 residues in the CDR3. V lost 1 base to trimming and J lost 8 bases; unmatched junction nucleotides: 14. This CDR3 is CASSLYPSGGRIAGELFF. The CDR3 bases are TGCGCCAGCAGCTTGTATCCTAGCGGGGGCCGGATAGCTGGGGAGCTGTTTTTT.

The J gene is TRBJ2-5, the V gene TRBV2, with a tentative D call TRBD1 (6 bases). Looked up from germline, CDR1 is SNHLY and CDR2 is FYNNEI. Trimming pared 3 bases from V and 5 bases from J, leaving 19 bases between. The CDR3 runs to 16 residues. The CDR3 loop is CASSEGYEGVGETQYF. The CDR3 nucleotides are TGTGCCAGCAGTGAGGGGTACGAGGGGGTGGGGGAGACCCAGTACTTC. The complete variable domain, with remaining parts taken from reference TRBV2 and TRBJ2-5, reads EPEVTQTPSHQVTQMGQEVILRCVPISNHLYFYWYRQILGQKVEFLVSFYNNEISEKSEIFDDQFSVERPDGSNFTLKIRSTKLEDSAMYFCASSEGYEGVGETQYFGPGTRLLVL.

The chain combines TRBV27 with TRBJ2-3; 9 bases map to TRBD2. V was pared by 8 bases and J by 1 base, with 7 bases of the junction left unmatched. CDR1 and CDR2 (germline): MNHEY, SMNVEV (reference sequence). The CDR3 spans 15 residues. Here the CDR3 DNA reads TGTGCCAGCTCCCATCGACTAGCGGGCACAGATACGCAGTATTTT. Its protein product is CASSHRLAGTDTQYF.

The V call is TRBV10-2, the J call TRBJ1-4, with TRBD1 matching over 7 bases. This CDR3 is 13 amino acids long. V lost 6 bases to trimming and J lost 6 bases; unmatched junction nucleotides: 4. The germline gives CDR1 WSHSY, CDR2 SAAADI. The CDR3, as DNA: TGCGCCAGCAGGGGACAGCCTCATGAAAAACTGTTTTTT. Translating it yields CASRGQPHEKLFF.

The CDR3 region has the DNA TGTGCCAGCAGTTTGAAATTAAACGGGGAGCTGTTTTTT. It encodes CASSLKLNGELFF. This chain links TRBV27 with TRBJ2-2; D not resolved. The V and J ends lost 3 bases and 7 bases respectively, with 9 bases between them. The CDR3 is 13 amino acids. The germline V gene has CDR1 MNHEY and CDR2 SMNVEV (reference sequence).

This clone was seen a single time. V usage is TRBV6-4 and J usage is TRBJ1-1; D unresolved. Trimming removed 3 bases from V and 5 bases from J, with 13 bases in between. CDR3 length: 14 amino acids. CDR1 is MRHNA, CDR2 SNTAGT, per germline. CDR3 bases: TGTGCCAGCAGTGAGGAGTTCTGGGGAACTGAAGCTTTCTTT. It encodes CASSEEFWGTEAFF.

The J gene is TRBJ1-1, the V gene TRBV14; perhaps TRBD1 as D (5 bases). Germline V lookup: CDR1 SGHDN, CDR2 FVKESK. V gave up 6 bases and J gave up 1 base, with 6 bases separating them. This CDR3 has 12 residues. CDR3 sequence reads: CASSRGNTEAFF. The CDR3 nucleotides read TGTGCCAGCAGTAGGGGGAACACTGAAGCTTTCTTT. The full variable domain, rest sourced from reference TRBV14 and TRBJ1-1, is EAGVTQFPSHSVIEKGQTVTLRCDPISGHDNLYWYRRVMGKEIKFLLHFVKESKQDESGMPNNRFLAERTGGTYSTLKVQPAELEDSGVYFCASSRGNTEAFFGQGTRLTVV.

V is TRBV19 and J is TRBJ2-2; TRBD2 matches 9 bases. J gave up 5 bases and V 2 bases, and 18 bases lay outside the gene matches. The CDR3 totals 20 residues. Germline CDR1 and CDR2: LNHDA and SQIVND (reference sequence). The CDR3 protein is CASSIRIASGKGGGTGELFF. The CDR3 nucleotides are TGTGCCAGTAGTATACGGATTGCTAGCGGGAAAGGTGGGGGAACCGGGGAGCTGTTTTTT.

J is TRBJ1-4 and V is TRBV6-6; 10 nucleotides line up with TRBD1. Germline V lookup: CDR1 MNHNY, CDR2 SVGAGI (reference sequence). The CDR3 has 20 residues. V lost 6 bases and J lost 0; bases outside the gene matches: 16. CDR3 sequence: CASSPTGTGDLLATNEKLFF. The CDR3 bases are TGTGCCAGCAGCCCGACGGGGACAGGGGACCTCCTTGCAACTAATGAAAAACTGTTTTTT.

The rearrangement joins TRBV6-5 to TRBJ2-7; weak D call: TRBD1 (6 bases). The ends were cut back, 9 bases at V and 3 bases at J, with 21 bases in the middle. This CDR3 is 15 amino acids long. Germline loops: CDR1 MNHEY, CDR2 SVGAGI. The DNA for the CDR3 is TGTGCCAGTTTCGGCGGAGGACAGCATTACTACGAGCAGTACTTC. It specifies CASFGGGQHYYEQYF.

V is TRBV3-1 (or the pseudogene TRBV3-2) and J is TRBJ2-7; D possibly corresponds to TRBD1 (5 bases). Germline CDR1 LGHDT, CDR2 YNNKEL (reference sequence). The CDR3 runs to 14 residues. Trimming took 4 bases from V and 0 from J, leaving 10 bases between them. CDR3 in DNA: TGTGCCAGCAGCCTCAGGGTAGCCTCCTACGAGCAGTACTTC. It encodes CASSLRVASYEQYF.